These 9 T cell receptor beta chains were sequenced from one sample in a study of T cells in localized non-small cell lung cancer. Assay: immunoSEQ multiplex PCR; the TCRdb copy retains only in-frame clones and omits some. The sample lists about 48,000 clones, 60% to 80% occurring once. The material sequenced was peripheral blood, taken before any cancer treatment. These receptors all come from a man between 40 and 75 years old with stage I squamous cell lung carcinoma.

This chain connects TRBV11-2 to TRBJ2-1; 7 nucleotides align to TRBD1. CDR1 is SGHAT, CDR2 FQNNGV, per germline. This CDR3 is 15 amino acids long. The V and J ends lost 5 bases and 1 base, in that order; junction bases with no gene match: 5. The CDR3 loop reads CASSTGVQSYNEQFF. DNA of the CDR3: TGTGCCAGCAGCACAGGGGTCCAGTCCTACAATGAGCAGTTCTTC.

This chain joins TRBV6-6 and TRBJ2-2; D is undetermined. In germline, CDR1 is MNHNY, CDR2 SVGAGI (reference sequence). There are 12 residues in the CDR3. V was pared by 1 base and J by 6 bases, with 3 bases between. In nucleotides, the CDR3 is TGTGCCAGCAGTTACTTCGCCGGGGAGCTGTTTTTT. Amino acids: CASSYFAGELFF.

The V call is TRBV9, the J call TRBJ1-3; D gene ambiguous. CDR3 length: 15 residues. Germline-derived CDR1 and CDR2 are SGDLS and YYNGEE. The V end was cut by 4 bases, the J end by 3 bases, with 14 bases between. The CDR3 DNA follows: TGTGCCAGCAGCTCGGTGTGGGGTGGTGGAAACACCATATATTTT. It codes for CASSSVWGGGNTIYF.

The chain carries TRBV6-6 and TRBJ1-1, with 10 bases matching TRBD1. CDR3 length: 14 amino acids. Germline CDR1 and CDR2: MNHNY and SVGAGI (reference sequence). Trimming took 10 bases from V and 4 from J; bases not matched to a gene: 9. The CDR3 bases are TGTGCCACCATCCGGGGGACAGGGGTCACTGAAGCTTTCTTT. The encoded protein is CATIRGTGVTEAFF.

This rearrangement joins TRBV7-6 to TRBJ2-3; 15 bases line up with TRBD2. The CDR3 is 16 residues long. V was pared by 1 base and J by 4 bases, with 0 bases of the junction left unmatched. CDR1 is SGHVS and CDR2 is FNYEAQ in the germline V gene. The CDR3 DNA sequence: TGTGCCAGCAGCTTAGGGACTAGCGGGGGGGCAGATACGCAGTATTTT. This translates into CASSLGTSGGADTQYF. Together with reference TRBV7-6 and TRBJ2-3, the CDR3 gives the full variable domain: GAGVSQSPRYKVTKRGQDVALRCDPISGHVSLYWYRQALGQGPEFLTYFNYEAQQDKSGLPNDRFSAERPEGSISTLTIQRTEQRDSAMYRCASSLGTSGGADTQYFGPGTRLTVL.

The V call is TRBV2, the J call TRBJ2-6; D is unresolved. Germline V gene data show CDR1 as SNHLY and CDR2 as FYNNEI. V was clipped by 4 bases and J by 0 bases, with 7 bases between them. The CDR3 consists of 15 residues. CDR3 DNA: TGTGCCAGCAGTGTTACAGCCTCTGGGGCCAACGTCCTGACTTTC. The encoded protein is CASSVTASGANVLTF.

The rearrangement uses TRBV6-1 and TRBJ2-7; perhaps TRBD1 as D (5 bases). The CDR3 spans 16 residues. Trimming stripped 0 bases from V and 6 bases from J, with 18 bases between. CDR1 is MNHNS and CDR2 is SASEGT in the germline V gene. CDR3 amino acids: CASSEALQGRRSEQYF. The CDR3, as DNA: TGTGCCAGCAGTGAAGCGCTTCAGGGCAGGAGAAGCGAGCAGTACTTC.

V and J are TRBV6-1 and TRBJ1-5; 7 bases are shared with TRBD1. The CDR3 is made up of 16 amino acids. CDR1 and CDR2 (germline): MNHNS, SASEGT. V gave up 4 bases and J gave up 3 bases; unmatched junction bases: 9. CDR3 residues: CASSGRQGGDNQPQHF. The CDR3 DNA is TGTGCCAGCAGTGGACGACAGGGAGGGGACAATCAGCCCCAGCATTTT.

This chain uses TRBV5-6 with TRBJ2-7; a weak D match, TRBD2 (5 bases). Deletions cut 7 bases from V and 5 bases from J, with 19 bases between. In germline, CDR1 is SGHDT, CDR2 YYEEEE. This CDR3 is 14 amino acids long. CDR3 sequence reads: CASAPGRGKNEQYF. The CDR3 bases are TGTGCCAGCGCCCCCGGCCGGGGAAAAAACGAGCAGTACTTC.